One sample yielded the 27 T cell receptor beta chains listed below, sequenced in a study of OX40 agonist ivuxolimab in advanced cancers. Profiled with immunoSEQ multiplex PCR; TCRdb holds only in-frame clones, not every one. The sample shows over 80,000 clones, about 90% of them seen only once. Here the sequenced sample was CD4+ or CD8+ T cells sorted from blood, taken in a trial of the OX40 agonist ivuxolimab. The receptors stem from an adult with an advanced solid tumor such as melanoma, head and neck, liver or kidney cancer.

The CDR3 DNA reads as TGTGCCAGCAGCTTTTCGGGTGGCGAGCAGTACTTC. This gives the protein CASSFSGGEQYF. V and J are TRBV7-2 and TRBJ2-7; D unresolved. The germline CDR1 and CDR2 sequences are SGHTA and FQGNSA. CDR3 length: 12 amino acids. V lost 3 bases to trimming and J lost 6 bases, with 9 bases between them.

J is TRBJ2-7 and V is TRBV5-1; D perhaps matches TRBD1 (5 bases). Germline loops: CDR1 SGHRS, CDR2 YFSETQ. V was cut by 0 bases and J by 0 bases, with 10 bases left in between. The CDR3 sequence is 15 residues long. The CDR3 coding sequence is TGCGCCAGCAGCTTGGAGTCAGGGCTCTCCTACGAGCAGTACTTC. As protein: CASSLESGLSYEQYF.

This clone turned up a few times. The V and J genes are TRBV19 and TRBJ1-1; D unresolved. The CDR3 loop spans 14 amino acids. Germline loops: CDR1 LNHDA, CDR2 SQIVND (reference sequence). Trimming removed 3 bases at V and 1 base at J, with 9 bases between. CDR3 nucleotides: TGTGCCAGTAGTATGTCCTACAGGAACACTGAAGCTTTCTTT. Its protein product is CASSMSYRNTEAFF.

The rearrangement joins TRBV5-1 to TRBJ1-1; no clear D gene. Germline V gene sequence: CDR1 SGHRS, CDR2 YFSETQ. This CDR3 is 16 amino acids long. Trimming removed 6 bases at V and 4 bases at J, with 22 bases between. The CDR3 DNA sequence: TGCGCCAGCATCCCGGGAGTGGGAGATAGGAGCACTGAAGCTTTCTTT. Protein product: CASIPGVGDRSTEAFF.

V usage is TRBV19 and J usage is TRBJ2-6, with D maybe TRBD2 (7 bases). CDR1 and CDR2 (germline): LNHDA, SQIVND (reference sequence). There are 17 residues in the CDR3. V was shortened by 3 bases and J by 0 bases, with 12 bases between the two germline ends. In nucleotides, the CDR3 is TGTGCCAGTAGTATCGGGGGGCAAAGCTCTGGGGCCAACGTCCTGACTTTC. Its translation is CASSIGGQSSGANVLTF.

The V gene is TRBV7-6, the J gene TRBJ1-2, with 7 positions matching TRBD1. Per germline, CDR1 SGHVS and CDR2 FNYEAQ. The V and J ends lost 5 bases and 5 bases, in that order; junction bases with no gene match: 8. This CDR3 is built from 14 residues. DNA of the CDR3: TGTGCCAGCAGCCCGGGACAGCAAACTTATGGCTACACCTTC. It encodes CASSPGQQTYGYTF.

This sequence joins TRBV7-3 and TRBJ2-3, with D maybe TRBD1 (6 bases). The V gene lost 5 bases and the J gene lost 4 bases, with 10 bases spanning the gap. This CDR3 is built from 13 residues. Per germline, CDR1 SGHTA and CDR2 FQGTGA. The CDR3 DNA follows: TGTGCCAGCAGCCGCAGGGGTGCAGATACGCAGTATTTT. This gives the protein CASSRRGADTQYF.

A word on this clone: Different DNA sequences within this sample yield the same CDR3. This chain joins TRBV9 and TRBJ2-5; tentative D call: TRBD1 (5 bases). Germline values: CDR1 SGDLS, CDR2 YYNGEE. With 2 bases removed from V and 2 bases from J, the gap between germline ends came to 10 bases. The CDR3 covers 14 residues. CDR3 sequence: CASSVSSGQETQYF. The CDR3 nucleotides read TGTGCCAGCAGCGTCAGTTCAGGGCAAGAGACCCAGTACTTC.

The chain uses TRBV27 and TRBJ1-2; weak D call: TRBD1 (5 bases). The CDR3 is 14 amino acids. The germline V and J ends were trimmed by 5 bases and 4 bases, with 14 bases remaining between them. Germline-derived CDR1 and CDR2 are MNHEY and SMNVEV (reference sequence). The CDR3: CASSPKRGGYGYTF. The CDR3 DNA reads as TGTGCCAGCAGTCCGAAGAGGGGCGGCTATGGCTACACCTTC.

The rearrangement joins TRBV20-1 to TRBJ2-1; D may be TRBD2 (5 bases). The length of the CDR3 is 10 residues. Per germline, CDR1 DFQATT and CDR2 SNEGSKA (reference sequence). Here the CDR3 reads CSPEGDEQFF. In DNA, the CDR3 is TGCAGCCCCGAGGGAGATGAGCAGTTCTTC.

The chain carries TRBV15 and TRBJ2-7; possibly TRBD2 for D (6 bases). The germline V and J ends were trimmed by 3 bases and 5 bases, with 11 bases remaining between them. This CDR3 is built from 13 residues. Germline CDR1 LNHNV, CDR2 YYDKDF (reference sequence). CDR3 residues: CATSSGTLNEQYF. The CDR3 nucleotides are TGTGCCACCAGCAGCGGGACTCTGAACGAGCAGTACTTC.

This clone was found a few times. This chain links TRBV28 with TRBJ1-5; D is perhaps TRBD1 (5 bases). With 6 bases removed from V and 6 bases from J, the gap between germline ends came to 15 bases. There are 14 residues in the CDR3. The germline V gene has CDR1 MDHEN and CDR2 SYDVKM. CDR3 bases: TGTGCCAGCAGACCCGGGACTTGGAGTCAGCCCCAGCATTTT. Encoded protein: CASRPGTWSQPQHF.

The chain joins TRBV27 to TRBJ2-2, with TRBD2 matching over 11 bases. J gave up 7 bases and V 0 bases, and 7 bases lay outside the gene matches. This CDR3 contains 17 residues. Looked up from germline, CDR1 is MNHEY and CDR2 is SMNVEV (reference sequence). Here the CDR3 DNA reads TGTGCCAGCAGTTTATCGAGACTAGCGGGAACGGGCGGGGAGCTGTTTTTT. Translation: CASSLSRLAGTGGELFF.

The rearrangement joins TRBV28 to TRBJ2-1, with TRBD1 matching 7 bases. V lost 7 bases, J lost 5 bases, and 11 bases stayed unmatched. Germline assignment: CDR1 MDHEN and CDR2 SYDVKM. The CDR3 sequence is 15 residues long. The CDR3 DNA reads TGTGCCAGCACCTCACAGGGGCCAAGGGACAATGAGCAGTTCTTC. Its translation is CASTSQGPRDNEQFF.

This clone was recorded once. The rearrangement links TRBV19 to TRBJ2-2; tentative D call: TRBD2 (6 bases). Looked up from germline, CDR1 is LNHDA and CDR2 is SQIVND (reference sequence). CDR3 length equals 17 residues. The V and J ends lost 3 bases and 1 base respectively, with 15 bases between them. The CDR3 protein is CASSIGMQGLNTGELFF. DNA for the CDR3: TGTGCCAGTAGTATCGGCATGCAGGGACTGAACACCGGGGAGCTGTTTTTT.

This rearrangement joins TRBV4-3 to TRBJ2-4; 7 bases line up with TRBD2. Trimming cost V 0 bases and J 4 bases; bases outside gene matches: 6. The CDR3 loop spans 16 amino acids. Per germline, CDR1 LGHNA and CDR2 YSLEER. CDR3 DNA: TGCGCCAGCAGCCAAGAATGGGCTAGCGGTAAAAACATTCAGTACTTC. This codes for CASSQEWASGKNIQYF.

The V call is TRBV18, the J call TRBJ2-1, with a possible D match to TRBD1 (7 bases). This CDR3 is 16 amino acids long. The V end was cut by 3 bases, the J end by 0 bases, with 12 bases between. Germline CDR1 KGHSH, CDR2 LQKENI. CDR3 residues: CASSPAGTDSYNEQFF. The CDR3 coding sequence is TGTGCCAGCTCACCGGCGGGGACAGACTCCTACAATGAGCAGTTCTTC.

The V call is TRBV25-1, the J call TRBJ2-7, with D unresolved. The V end was cut by 6 bases, the J end by 2 bases, with 20 bases between. Per the germline V gene, CDR1 is MGHDK and CDR2 is SYGVNS. The CDR3 is made up of 16 amino acids. The CDR3: CASSESRSVGPYEQYF. CDR3 in DNA: TGTGCCAGCAGCGAGAGCAGGTCGGTGGGCCCCTACGAGCAGTACTTC.

The genes are TRBV27 and TRBJ1-5; D not certain. There are 15 residues in the CDR3. Trimming cost V 3 bases and J 0 bases, with 9 bases left between them. Germline CDR1 MNHEY, CDR2 SMNVEV (reference sequence). The CDR3 DNA reads as TGTGCCAGCAGTTTCAACCCTGATAGCAATCAGCCCCAGCATTTT. Its translation is CASSFNPDSNQPQHF.

V usage is TRBV28 and J usage is TRBJ2-7, with TRBD2 matching 8 bases. The CDR3 loop spans 16 amino acids. V shed 5 bases and J 1 base; nucleotides not matched to a gene: 10. The germline gives CDR1 MDHEN, CDR2 SYDVKM. The CDR3 spells CASSGPRGGSSYEQYF. The CDR3 DNA is TGTGCCAGCAGTGGCCCCCGGGGGGGCAGTTCCTACGAGCAGTACTTC.

The rearrangement uses TRBV10-3 and TRBJ1-6, with a tentative D call TRBD1 (5 bases). Trimming removed 10 bases at V and 1 base at J, with 26 bases between. Germline CDR1 and CDR2: ENHRY and SYGVKD. This CDR3 has 19 amino acids. The CDR3 spells CATTVGVQTRSSYNSPLHF. The CDR3 nucleotides are TGTGCCACGACAGTGGGGGTACAGACCAGGTCATCCTATAATTCACCCCTCCACTTT.

The chain links TRBV28 to TRBJ2-7; 8 positions agree with TRBD2. J was trimmed by 6 bases and V by 5 bases; bases with no gene match: 12. This CDR3 spans 15 amino acids. Germline loops: CDR1 MDHEN, CDR2 SYDVKM. CDR3 residues: CASSRSGIGPIEQYF. The CDR3 DNA is TGTGCCAGCAGTCGTAGCGGGATCGGTCCCATCGAGCAGTACTTC.

V and J are TRBV5-4 and TRBJ2-2; D not certain. The CDR3 totals 15 residues. Looked up from germline, CDR1 is SGHNT and CDR2 is YYREEE (reference sequence). V was shortened by 4 bases and J by 0 bases, with 10 bases between the two germline ends. The CDR3, as DNA: TGTGCCAGCAGCCCGTCGTTTACGAACACCGGGGAGCTGTTTTTT. This sequence encodes CASSPSFTNTGELFF.

This chain connects TRBV30 to TRBJ2-2, with TRBD2 matching over 10 bases. The ends lost 3 bases at V and 7 bases at J; junction bases unmatched: 11. Germline CDR1 reads GTSNPN; CDR2 reads SVGIG (reference sequence). This CDR3 contains 16 residues. In DNA, the CDR3 is TGTGCCTGGAGGGGACTAAGCGGGAGGGAAAACGGGGAGCTGTTTTTT. Protein product: CAWRGLSGRENGELFF.

The chain is built from TRBV6-5 and TRBJ2-1; TRBD2 matches at 8 bases. Germline CDR1 is MNHEY and CDR2 is SVGAGI. The CDR3 is 15 amino acids. The DNA of the CDR3 is TGTGTCACCATAAATGCGGGAGGTGACTACAATGAGCAGTTCTTC. Translating it yields CVTINAGGDYNEQFF.

This clone showed up just a few times. The chain uses TRBV18 and TRBJ2-4; 10 nucleotides align to TRBD1. V lost 6 bases, J lost 1 base, and 3 bases stayed unmatched. Per germline, CDR1 KGHSH and CDR2 LQKENI. The CDR3 loop spans 15 amino acids. CDR3 sequence: CASSDRGVAKNIQYF. CDR3 in DNA: TGTGCCAGCTCGGACAGGGGGGTGGCCAAAAACATTCAGTACTTC.

The chain joins TRBV6-5 to TRBJ2-7; TRBD2 agrees at 7 bases. Germline CDR1 and CDR2: MNHEY and SVGAGI. V shed 6 bases and J 3 bases; nucleotides not matched to a gene: 11. This CDR3 has 15 residues. Written as DNA, the CDR3 is TGTGCCAGCAGGCCCGGCGGGACTACCATCTACGAGCAGTACTTC. Its protein product is CASRPGGTTIYEQYF.